One and the same sample provided the 18 T cell receptor beta chains below, sequenced in a study of T cell repertoires in cytomegalovirus infection. Their antigen targets remain unknown. TCRdb re-derived calls from the reads in MiXCR, one entry per CDR3 protein. The table shows roughly 990,000 distinct CDR3 sequences, with about a third occurring only once. Sequenced material: cultured CD8+ T cells from PBMCs, taken from culture after CMV antigen stimulation. The receptor source for this set is a human donor in good health (CMV status not recorded). Some clones in this sample may be carry-over from other donors' samples.

This clonotype was seen a handful of times. This chain joins TRBV27 and TRBJ1-1; D remains unclear. Trimming left V 3 bases short and J 7 bases short, with 15 bases between. In germline, CDR1 is MNHEY, CDR2 SMNVEV (reference sequence). The CDR3 contains 14 residues. The CDR3 coding sequence is TGTGCCAGCAGTTTTATTTTTGGGCAGAGTGAAGCTTTCTTT. Its translation: CASSFIFGQSEAFF.

Only a few counts were recorded for this clonotype. V and J are TRBV7-9 and TRBJ2-3; D possibly uses TRBD1 or TRBD2 (6 bases each). The V gene's germline CDR1 is SEHNR and CDR2 FQNEAQ (reference sequence). V lost 5 bases, J lost 1 base, and 13 bases lay in between. The CDR3 consists of 15 residues. The CDR3 coding sequence is TGTGCCAGCAGCCATAAGGGGGGAGGCACAGATACGCAGTATTTT. Amino acid sequence: CASSHKGGGTDTQYF.

The chain employs TRBV6-5 and TRBJ1-3; D might be TRBD1 (6 bases). There are 17 residues in the CDR3. Trimming pared 0 bases from V and 0 bases from J, leaving 12 bases between. Looked up from germline, CDR1 is MNHEY and CDR2 is SVGAGI. The CDR3 DNA sequence: TGTGCCAGCAGTTACTCCAGGGGCGCGGGCTCTGGAAACACCATATATTTT. It is translated as CASSYSRGAGSGNTIYF.

The genes are TRBV6-5 and TRBJ1-2, with D uncertain. The V end lost 0 bases, the J end lost 0 bases, and 8 bases lay between the germline ends. The CDR3 sequence is 15 residues long. The V gene's germline CDR1 is MNHEY and CDR2 SVGAGI. The CDR3 reads CASSYSISSNYGYTF. In nucleotides, the CDR3 is TGTGCCAGCAGTTACTCCATTTCGTCTAACTATGGCTACACCTTC.

The chain carries TRBV27 and TRBJ1-6; no definite D call. V lost 0 bases and J lost 2, with 8 bases in between. The germline gives CDR1 MNHEY, CDR2 SMNVEV (reference sequence). The CDR3 has 16 amino acids. CDR3: CASSLSWGPYNSPLHF. CDR3 in DNA: TGTGCCAGCAGTTTATCTTGGGGTCCCTATAATTCACCCCTCCACTTT.

The V call is TRBV10-3, the J call TRBJ2-3; D perhaps matches TRBD2 (6 bases). Germline V lookup: CDR1 ENHRY, CDR2 SYGVKD. V was clipped by 4 bases and J by 4 bases, with 12 bases between them. CDR3 length: 14 residues. CDR3 region: CAISGRGGADTQYF. In nucleotides, the CDR3 is TGTGCCATCAGTGGTAGGGGAGGTGCAGATACGCAGTATTTT.

The rearrangement joins TRBV5-1 to TRBJ2-2; weak D call: TRBD2 (5 bases). The CDR3 consists of 14 residues. V shed 2 bases and J shed 7 bases, with 12 bases lying between them. In germline, CDR1 is SGHRS, CDR2 YFSETQ. The CDR3 DNA is TGCGCCAGCAGCTTCGCGGACTTAGGCGGGGAGCTGTTTTTT. Protein sequence: CASSFADLGGELFF. The variable domain in full, with the rest retrieved from reference TRBV5-1 and TRBJ2-2, is KAGVTQTPRYLIKTRGQQVTLSCSPISGHRSVSWYQQTPGQGLQFLFEYFSETQRNKGNFPGRFSGRQFSNSRSEMNVSTLELGDSALYLCASSFADLGGELFFGEGSRLTVL.

This clonotype showed up just once. The genes are TRBV28 and TRBJ1-5; the match to TRBD1 covers 9 bases. Germline CDR1 reads MDHEN; CDR2 reads SYDVKM. The V segment lost 7 bases and the J segment 3 bases; nucleotides outside the gene matches: 4. This CDR3 spans 14 amino acids. CDR3 loop: CASIRTGVNQPQHF. The CDR3, as DNA: TGTGCCAGCATCAGGACAGGGGTCAATCAGCCCCAGCATTTT. Using reference TRBV28 and TRBJ1-5 for the parts outside the CDR3, the full variable domain is DVKVTQSSRYLVKRTGEKVFLECVQDMDHENMFWYRQDPGLGLRLIYFSYDVKMKEKGDIPEGYSVSREKKERFSLILESASTNQTSMYLCASIRTGVNQPQHFGDGTRLSIL.

V gene TRBV6-6 combines with J gene TRBJ2-7; D may correspond to TRBD1 or TRBD2 (5 bases each). The CDR3 extends over 15 amino acids. V lost 5 bases to trimming and J lost 2 bases, with 16 bases between them. Germline V gives CDR1 MNHNY, CDR2 SVGAGI (reference sequence). CDR3 protein: CASSDPRDPAYEQYV. CDR3 nucleotide sequence: TGTGCCAGCAGTGACCCCCGGGACCCAGCCTACGAGCAGTACGTC.

This clonotype was counted many times. The V and J genes are TRBV7-2 and TRBJ2-1, with 9 bases fitting TRBD1. Germline CDR1 reads SGHTA; CDR2 reads FQGNSA. V gave up 3 bases and J gave up 7 bases; unmatched junction bases: 13. The CDR3 has 17 amino acids. The CDR3 spells CASSLSVRDRVLNEQFF. CDR3 in DNA: TGTGCCAGCAGCTTGTCGGTCCGGGACAGGGTGTTGAATGAGCAGTTCTTC.

Ten or more counts support this clonotype. The V and J genes are TRBV7-9 and TRBJ1-5; D unclear. Germline V gives CDR1 SEHNR, CDR2 FQNEAQ (reference sequence). V shed 0 bases and J shed 11 bases, with 8 bases lying between them. CDR3 length: 12 amino acids. The CDR3 loop is CASSLAGQAQHF. The DNA of the CDR3 is TGTGCCAGCAGCTTAGCCGGGCAGGCCCAGCATTTT. Together with reference TRBV7-9 and TRBJ1-5, the CDR3 gives the full variable domain: DTGVSQNPRHKITKRGQNVTFRCDPISEHNRLYWYRQTLGQGPEFLTYFQNEAQLEKSRLLSDRFSAERPKGSFSTLEIQRTEQGDSAMYLCASSLAGQAQHFGDGTRLSIL.

The chain links TRBV27 to TRBJ1-1; maybe TRBD1 (5 bases). The CDR3 loop spans 14 amino acids. V dropped 1 base and J dropped 3 bases, with 9 bases sitting between them. Germline lookup yields CDR1 MNHEY and CDR2 SMNVEV (reference sequence). The CDR3 region is CASSLYRSHTEAFF. The CDR3 bases are TGTGCCAGCAGTTTATACAGGTCGCACACTGAAGCTTTCTTT.

Comments on this clonotype: Sequence at one end of the junction differs from germline and may be a read error. The rearrangement joins TRBV10-3 to TRBJ2-1, with 10 bases identical to TRBD2. The CDR3 covers 12 residues. Germline V gene data show CDR1 as ENHRY and CDR2 as SYGVKD. CDR3 protein: CAVSGTSDEQFF. DNA of the CDR3: TGTGCCGTCAGTGGGACTAGCGATGAGCAGTTCTTC.

This clonotype occurred a few times. In nucleotides, the CDR3 is TGTGCCAGCAGTTACTCGCCTCCAAGCTCTGGAAACACCATATATTTT. Its protein is CASSYSPPSSGNTIYF. V and J are TRBV6-5 and TRBJ1-3; no firm D call. The CDR3 loop spans 16 amino acids. Trimming took off 0 bases at V and 0 bases at J, with 9 bases between the two ends. Germline lookup yields CDR1 MNHEY and CDR2 SVGAGI.

This clonotype has more than one count but fewer than ten. The chain is built from TRBV28 and TRBJ2-1, with 9 nucleotides matching TRBD1. The CDR3 consists of 14 residues. Germline V CDR1 and CDR2: MDHEN, SYDVKM. J gave up 3 bases and V 10 bases, and 7 bases lay outside the gene matches. Here the CDR3 DNA reads TGTGCCACCCGGACAGGGGATCGCTACAATGAGCAGTTCTTC. Protein: CATRTGDRYNEQFF.

This clonotype was seen only a few times. The rearrangement uses TRBV6-1 and TRBJ2-5; no clear D. This CDR3 has 12 residues. The V end was cut by 7 bases, the J end by 5 bases, with 11 bases between. Germline V gives CDR1 MNHNS, CDR2 SASEGT. In DNA, the CDR3 is TGTGCCAGCATTCAACCGGAGGAGACCCAGTACTTC. It encodes CASIQPEETQYF.

At least ten counts were recorded for this clonotype. This chain joins TRBV12-5 and TRBJ1-6, with TRBD1 identical over 8 bases. Trimming cost V 3 bases and J 5 bases; bases outside gene matches: 18. CDR1 and CDR2 (germline): LGHNT, FRNRAP. The CDR3 consists of 20 residues. CDR3 DNA sequence: TGTGCTAGTGGTTTATGGGGTAGGACAGGGCCGCCTTTTGATAATTCACCCCTCCACTTT. This encodes CASGLWGRTGPPFDNSPLHF. The entire variable domain, with the rest obtained from reference TRBV12-5 and TRBJ1-6, is as follows: DARVTQTPRHKVTEMGQEVTMRCQPILGHNTVFWYRQTMMQGLELLAYFRNRAPLDDSGMPKDRFSAEMPDATLATLKIQPSEPRDSAVYFCASGLWGRTGPPFDNSPLHFGNGTRLTVT.

Remarks on this clonotype: A junction end diverges from the germline sequence, so it may reflect a read error. The CDR3 DNA sequence: TGTGCTAGCAGCTTAGTGGGGGCCAGGGAAGAGACCCAGTACTTC. Its translation is CASSLVGAREETQYF. V usage is TRBV7-7 and J usage is TRBJ2-5, with a tentative D call TRBD1 (6 bases). Germline CDR1 SSHAT, CDR2 FNYEAQ (reference sequence). The CDR3 length is 15 residues.